This is a list of T cell receptor beta chains from one sample in a study of long-term antiretroviral therapy in people with HIV. Libraries were prepared by immunoSEQ multiplex PCR; TCRdb keeps only in-frame clonotypes and omits some of them. The sample contains 17,000 or so clones, 70% to 90% of which appear only once. The sample here was unsorted PBMCs, taken 0.3 years after starting antiretroviral therapy. The receptors were sampled from a man younger than 35 with HIV. CDR3s include the opening cysteine and the closing phenylalanine or tryptophan. Fields, in order: J gene, D gene, V gene, clone size, CDR3 DNA, CDR3 protein. The D gene is left open where the match is weak. Rows give clone size only sometimes, using once, few, many, or a class for an expanded clone.

j_call: TRBJ2-1
d_call: TRBD2
v_call: TRBV7-3
clone_size: once
cdr3_nt: TGTGCCAGCTCTAGCGGGGTTTACAATGAGCAGTTCTTC
cdr3_aa: CASSSGVYNEQFF

j_call: TRBJ2-1
d_call: TRBD2
v_call: TRBV5-1
clone_size: NA
cdr3_nt: TGCGCCAGCAGCAGCGGGGATAGCTACAATGAGCAGTTCTTC
cdr3_aa: CASSSGDSYNEQFF

j_call: TRBJ2-1
d_call: NA
v_call: TRBV21-1
clone_size: NA
cdr3_nt: TGTGCCAGCGGGACCCACCGATCGGACAATGAGCAGTTCTTC
cdr3_aa: CASGTHRSDNEQFF

j_call: TRBJ2-3
d_call: TRBD1
v_call: TRBV4-1
clone_size: once
cdr3_nt: TGCGCCAGCAGCCGCTCGACAGGGGATGGGGTCCCAGATACGCAGTATTTT
cdr3_aa: CASSRSTGDGVPDTQYF

j_call: TRBJ2-3
d_call: NA
v_call: TRBV27
clone_size: NA
cdr3_nt: TGTGCCAGCAGTTTGGGAGGAAAAGATACGCAGTATTTT
cdr3_aa: CASSLGGKDTQYF

j_call: TRBJ2-1
d_call: TRBD2
v_call: TRBV4-1
clone_size: NA
cdr3_nt: TGCGCCAGCAGCCAAGAAGCTGGGGGTTCGAGCGGGGGGGGCAGAGATGAGCAGTTCTTC
cdr3_aa: CASSQEAGGSSGGGRDEQFF

j_call: TRBJ2-3
d_call: NA
v_call: TRBV5-1
clone_size: NA
cdr3_nt: TGCGCCAGCAGCTTGGGAGGGGGAAACACAGATACGCAGTATTTT
cdr3_aa: CASSLGGGNTDTQYF

j_call: TRBJ1-1
d_call: TRBD1
v_call: TRBV4-1
clone_size: NA
cdr3_nt: TGCGCCAGCAGCCAATTACCGGGACAGGGGGGAACTGAAGCTTTCTTT
cdr3_aa: CASSQLPGQGGTEAFF

j_call: TRBJ1-2
d_call: NA
v_call: TRBV10-3
clone_size: NA
cdr3_nt: TGTGCCATCAGTGAGCGACAGTCGGAGGACTATGGCTACACCTTC
cdr3_aa: CAISERQSEDYGYTF

j_call: TRBJ2-3
d_call: NA
v_call: TRBV9
clone_size: NA
cdr3_nt: TGTGCCAGCAGCGTAGGGAGCGGAAGCACAGATACGCAGTATTTT
cdr3_aa: CASSVGSGSTDTQYF

j_call: TRBJ2-3
d_call: TRBD2
v_call: TRBV2
clone_size: NA
cdr3_nt: TGTGCCAGCAGTGCGCTCGCTAGCGGGGGGGCCACAGATACGCAGTATTTT
cdr3_aa: CASSALASGGATDTQYF

j_call: TRBJ2-1
d_call: NA
v_call: TRBV30
clone_size: NA
cdr3_nt: TGTGCCTGGAGTGTGGGGGACGCGGGAAACAATGAGCAGTTCTTC
cdr3_aa: CAWSVGDAGNNEQFF

j_call: TRBJ1-5
d_call: NA
v_call: TRBV6-1
clone_size: NA
cdr3_nt: TGTGCCAGCAGTGAAGCGACAGTTGCTGATCAGCCCCAGCATTTT
cdr3_aa: CASSEATVADQPQHF

j_call: TRBJ1-4
d_call: TRBD1
v_call: TRBV4-1
clone_size: once
cdr3_nt: TGCGCCAGCAGCAAGGGACAGGGAGGCGGTTCAACTAATGAAAAACTGTTTTTT
cdr3_aa: CASSKGQGGGSTNEKLFF

j_call: TRBJ1-3
d_call: TRBD1
v_call: TRBV10-3
clone_size: NA
cdr3_nt: TGTGCCATCACTCAGGGGGCCGGAAACACCATATATTTT
cdr3_aa: CAITQGAGNTIYF

j_call: TRBJ2-5
d_call: TRBD2
v_call: TRBV19
clone_size: NA
cdr3_nt: TGTGCCAGTAGTCCCCCCTCGGGGATAGCGGGATACCAAGAGACCCAGTACTTC
cdr3_aa: CASSPPSGIAGYQETQYF

j_call: TRBJ2-1
d_call: TRBD2
v_call: TRBV7-8
clone_size: NA
cdr3_nt: TGTGCCAGCAGCTTATGGGGTAGCGGGGGCTCCTACAATGAGCAGTTCTTC
cdr3_aa: CASSLWGSGGSYNEQFF

j_call: TRBJ2-5
d_call: TRBD2
v_call: TRBV6-1
clone_size: NA
cdr3_nt: TGTGCCAGCAAAAGCGGGGGGATTCAAGAGACCCAGTACTTC
cdr3_aa: CASKSGGIQETQYF

j_call: TRBJ2-3
d_call: TRBD2
v_call: TRBV29-1
clone_size: once
cdr3_nt: TGCAGCGTAGTACCGGGACTAGGCACAGATACGCAGTATTTT
cdr3_aa: CSVVPGLGTDTQYF

j_call: TRBJ1-4
d_call: NA
v_call: TRBV2
clone_size: few
cdr3_nt: TGTGCCAGCAGTGCCGGATTTAATGAAAAACTGTTTTTT
cdr3_aa: CASSAGFNEKLFF

j_call: TRBJ2-1
d_call: TRBD1
v_call: TRBV6-6
clone_size: NA
cdr3_nt: TGTGCCAGCAGACTACCGGGACAGGGTCAGTTCTTC
cdr3_aa: CASRLPGQGQFF

j_call: TRBJ1-1
d_call: NA
v_call: TRBV14
clone_size: few
cdr3_nt: TGTGCCAGCAGCCAGCGAACGGGGGATGAAGCTTTCTTT
cdr3_aa: CASSQRTGDEAFF

j_call: TRBJ1-5
d_call: NA
v_call: TRBV6-6
clone_size: NA
cdr3_nt: TGTGCCAGCAGGTCGTACGGAAAGGATAGCAATCAGCCCCAGCATTTT
cdr3_aa: CASRSYGKDSNQPQHF

j_call: TRBJ1-2
d_call: NA
v_call: TRBV19
clone_size: NA
cdr3_nt: TGTGCCAGTAAAGGGGAATGGCCTCCAGGAAACTATGGCTACACCTTC
cdr3_aa: CASKGEWPPGNYGYTF

j_call: TRBJ2-3
d_call: NA
v_call: TRBV4-2
clone_size: NA
cdr3_nt: TGTGCCAGCAGCCAAGATGGCGACAGAACAGATACGCAGTATTTT
cdr3_aa: CASSQDGDRTDTQYF

j_call: TRBJ1-6
d_call: TRBD1
v_call: TRBV7-8
clone_size: NA
cdr3_nt: TGTGCCAGCAGCTCACAGGGGCCCCAAACCCATTCACCCCTCCACTTT
cdr3_aa: CASSSQGPQTHSPLHF

j_call: TRBJ1-4
d_call: NA
v_call: TRBV5-6
clone_size: NA
cdr3_nt: TGTGCCAGCAGCCCCAGACACACAACTAATGAAAAACTGTTTTTT
cdr3_aa: CASSPRHTTNEKLFF

j_call: TRBJ1-4
d_call: NA
v_call: TRBV5-1
clone_size: few
cdr3_nt: TGCGCCAGCAGCTCCCGAGGGGGAGGCGAAAAACTGTTTTTT
cdr3_aa: CASSSRGGGEKLFF

j_call: TRBJ1-2
d_call: NA
v_call: TRBV14
clone_size: NA
cdr3_nt: TGTGCCAGCAGCCAATCGGGGCTTCGGGGATTTAGTGGCTACACCTTC
cdr3_aa: CASSQSGLRGFSGYTF

j_call: TRBJ1-1
d_call: NA
v_call: TRBV11-2
clone_size: once
cdr3_nt: TGTGCCAGCAGGTCAGAGGGGAGCGAAGCTTTCTTT
cdr3_aa: CASRSEGSEAFF

j_call: TRBJ2-3
d_call: NA
v_call: TRBV15
clone_size: NA
cdr3_nt: TGTGCCACCAGCAGATTACAACGCACAGATACGCAGTATTTT
cdr3_aa: CATSRLQRTDTQYF

j_call: TRBJ2-5
d_call: TRBD2
v_call: TRBV13
clone_size: NA
cdr3_nt: TGTGCCAGCAGCTTAGGAAGTCGAGTGGCGGGGGGATATCTACAAGAGACCCAGTACTTC
cdr3_aa: CASSLGSRVAGGYLQETQYF

j_call: TRBJ1-1
d_call: NA
v_call: TRBV4-1
clone_size: NA
cdr3_nt: TGCGCCAGCAGCCACAGGGAAAGGGCCATGAACACTGAAGCTTTCTTT
cdr3_aa: CASSHRERAMNTEAFF

j_call: TRBJ2-3
d_call: NA
v_call: TRBV7-6
clone_size: few
cdr3_nt: TGTGCCAGCAGCTTAGCGGCGGGCGTTAGCACAGATACGCAGTATTTT
cdr3_aa: CASSLAAGVSTDTQYF

j_call: TRBJ1-3
d_call: TRBD1
v_call: TRBV6-1
clone_size: NA
cdr3_nt: TGTGCCAGCAGTGGAGACAGGGGAAGGGGAGGTGCAAGCTCTGGAAACACCATATATTTT
cdr3_aa: CASSGDRGRGGASSGNTIYF

j_call: TRBJ1-2
d_call: NA
v_call: TRBV7-2
clone_size: NA
cdr3_nt: TGTGCCAGCAGCTTTGCCGGGTGGGCGGTGGTCTATGGCTACACCTTC
cdr3_aa: CASSFAGWAVVYGYTF

j_call: TRBJ2-1
d_call: NA
v_call: TRBV28
clone_size: NA
cdr3_nt: TGTGCCAGCACTCTAGATAGGGGGAGGCCGGTCTTC
cdr3_aa: CASTLDRGRPVF